The next 10 T cell receptor beta chains were all read from a single sample in a study of early T cells in non-severe SARS-CoV-2 infection (dated by TCRdb to about 2021). Libraries were built with 5' RACE. Sequenced using a NextSeq 500. The public reads were run again by TCRdb, first through fastp at Q25 and then through MiXCR, and only productive beta chains were kept. Duplicate CDR3 protein sequences are folded into a single record with the most common DNA and genes. For this sample there are 45,000 to 55,000 distinct CDR3 sequences; 6.2% appear just once. The ten largest clones represent roughly 4% of the sample. Material: whole blood. The receptor source for this set is an adult who was a healthcare worker with PCR-confirmed SARS-CoV-2 infection or an uninfected control (not recorded which).

This clonotype has a count of ten or more. The CDR3 coding sequence is TGCGCCAGCAGCTTGGCGCCAGGGGAAGGCTACACCTTC. Translation: CASSLAPGEGYTF. The chain is built from TRBV5-1 and TRBJ1-2; weak D call: TRBD1 (6 bases). The V gene lost 0 bases and the J gene lost 8 bases, with 11 bases spanning the gap. The CDR3 consists of 13 residues. Germline V gene data show CDR1 as SGHRS and CDR2 as YFSETQ. Looking up the rest from reference TRBV5-1 and TRBJ1-2 gives the full variable domain: KAGVTQTPRYLIKTRGQQVTLSCSPISGHRSVSWYQQTPGQGLQFLFEYFSETQRNKGNFPGRFSGRQFSNSRSEMNVSTLELGDSALYLCASSLAPGEGYTFGSGTRLTVV.

This clonotype was observed a few times. The chain combines TRBV29-1 with TRBJ2-7; D remains ambiguous. The CDR3 totals 12 residues. V was trimmed by 5 bases and J by 4 bases, leaving 12 bases between them. Germline assignment: CDR1 SQVTM and CDR2 ANQGSEA. CDR3 protein: CSVRPGSYEQYF. In DNA, the CDR3 is TGCAGCGTTCGACCGGGCAGTTACGAGCAGTACTTC.

This chain uses TRBV11-2 with TRBJ2-1; a weak D match, TRBD1 (6 bases). This CDR3 spans 13 amino acids. The V gene lost 3 bases and the J gene lost 7 bases, with 10 bases spanning the gap. Germline CDR1 and CDR2: SGHAT and FQNNGV. CDR3 coding DNA: TGTGCCAGCAGCTTTGACAGGACTAATGAGCAGTTCTTC. Residues: CASSFDRTNEQFF. The full variable domain, with the rest looked up from reference TRBV11-2 and TRBJ2-1, is EAGVAQSPRYKIIEKRQSVAFWCNPISGHATLYWYQQILGQGPKLLIQFQNNGVVDDSQLPKDRFSAERLKGVDSTLKIQPAKLEDSAVYLCASSFDRTNEQFFGPGTRLTVL.

This clonotype was counted at least ten times. The CDR3 DNA reads as TGTGCCACCAGTCCCCGACAGGGTGAAGCTTTCTTT. Protein: CATSPRQGEAFF. The genes are TRBV24-1 and TRBJ1-1; 7 nucleotides match TRBD1. The junction had 4 bases not matched to a gene; V was cut back by 6 bases and J by 7 bases. The CDR3 spans 12 residues. Germline assignment: CDR1 KGHDR and CDR2 SFDVKD.

V gene TRBV11-2 combines with J gene TRBJ1-6, with a tentative D call TRBD1 (6 bases). This CDR3 is built from 14 residues. Trimming took 2 bases from V and 7 from J, leaving 9 bases between them. The V gene's germline CDR1 is SGHAT and CDR2 FQNNGV. The CDR3 nucleotides read TGTGCCAGCAGCTTACCGGGGGCAAATTCACCCCTCCACTTT. Translating it yields CASSLPGANSPLHF.

This clonotype was recorded at least ten times. This sequence joins TRBV12-3 or TRBV12-4 and TRBJ1-2; tentative D call: TRBD1 (5 bases). V dropped 2 bases and J dropped 6 bases, with 13 bases sitting between them. The CDR3 is made up of 14 amino acids. The CDR3 sequence: CASSLQGSANGYTF. The CDR3 nucleotides are TGTGCCAGCAGTTTACAGGGTTCGGCGAATGGCTACACCTTC.

The rearrangement links TRBV12-3 or TRBV12-4 to TRBJ2-3, with 8 bases identical to TRBD1. With V trimmed by 5 bases and J by 4 bases, 5 bases remained unmatched. This CDR3 contains 14 residues. The CDR3 is CASSQGQASDTQYF. The CDR3 coding sequence is TGTGCCAGCAGTCAGGGACAGGCCTCAGATACGCAGTATTTT.

Of note for this clonotype: The junction departs from germline at one end; a sequencing error may be responsible. V is TRBV19 and J is TRBJ1-4, with D perhaps matching TRBD1 (5 bases). The germline V gene has CDR1 LNHDA and CDR2 SQIVND (reference sequence). This CDR3 has 13 residues. The CDR3 sequence: CASESGYGEKPFF. The CDR3 nucleotides read TGTGCCAGCGAATCAGGGTATGGCGAAAAACCGTTTTTT.

This clonotype was seen at least ten times. V is TRBV18 and J is TRBJ1-6; 7 bases map to TRBD1. CDR3 length equals 16 residues. The trim removed 8 bases at V and 3 bases at J, leaving 10 bases unmatched. Germline V lookup: CDR1 KGHSH, CDR2 LQKENI. CDR3: CASRDGQENYNSPLHF. CDR3 coding DNA: TGTGCCAGCCGAGATGGACAGGAAAACTATAATTCACCCCTCCACTTT.

The rearrangement uses TRBV6-2 or TRBV6-3 and TRBJ1-1; D is possibly TRBD1 (6 bases). V lost 4 bases and J 6 bases, leaving 15 bases between the germline ends. Germline V gives CDR1 MNHEY, CDR2 SVGEGT. The CDR3 is 14 amino acids. The CDR3: CASSFPTGFAEAFF. The CDR3 bases are TGTGCCAGCAGTTTCCCCACAGGGTTCGCTGAAGCTTTCTTT.